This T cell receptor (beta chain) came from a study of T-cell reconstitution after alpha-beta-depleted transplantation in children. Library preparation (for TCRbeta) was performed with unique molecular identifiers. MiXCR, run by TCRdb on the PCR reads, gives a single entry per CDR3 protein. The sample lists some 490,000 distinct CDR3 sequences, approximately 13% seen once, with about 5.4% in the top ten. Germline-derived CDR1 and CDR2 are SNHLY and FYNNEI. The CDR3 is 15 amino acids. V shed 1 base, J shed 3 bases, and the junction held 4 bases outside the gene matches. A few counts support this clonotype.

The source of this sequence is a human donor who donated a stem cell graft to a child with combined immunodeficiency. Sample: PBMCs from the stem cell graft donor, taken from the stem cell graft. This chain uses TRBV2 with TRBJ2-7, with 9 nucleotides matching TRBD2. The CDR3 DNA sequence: TGTGCCAGCAGTGAAGAAGCGGGGGGAGGCTACGAGCAGTACTTC. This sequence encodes CASSEEAGGGYEQYF.